These 7 T cell receptor beta chains came from one sample sequenced in a study of T cells after somatic rescue of genetic block. Sequenced by immunoSEQ multiplex PCR; TCRdb stores in-frame clones only, minus some. The sample lists roughly 67,000 clones, roughly 90% occurring once. Sequencing was performed on peripheral blood mononuclear cells (PBMCs). The receptors were sampled from a man aged 35-49 years.

The sample holds a few counts of this clone. The CDR3 DNA reads as TGTGCCAGCAGCGTACTTGAACACGGTGAAGCTTTCTTT. This codes for CASSVLEHGEAFF. The chain combines TRBV9 with TRBJ1-1; D not certain. The CDR3 extends over 13 amino acids. V shed 1 base and J shed 7 bases, with 11 bases lying between them. CDR1 is SGDLS, CDR2 YYNGEE, per germline.

The chain recombines TRBV18 with TRBJ1-1; unclear D gene. The CDR3 runs to 13 residues. The germline V gene encodes CDR1 KGHSH and CDR2 LQKENI. The germline V and J ends were trimmed by 5 bases and 2 bases, with 9 bases remaining between them. The CDR3 spells CASSVDRNTEAFF. The CDR3 DNA sequence: TGTGCCAGCTCAGTCGACCGAAACACTGAAGCTTTCTTT.

The V and J genes are TRBV5-6 and TRBJ1-1; unclear D gene. CDR1 and CDR2 from the germline V gene are SGHDT and YYEEEE. CDR3 size: 12 residues. Trimming pared 1 base from V and 4 bases from J, leaving 5 bases between. CDR3 sequence (DNA): TGTGCCAGCAGCTTGCTCACCACTGAAGCTTTCTTT. Translated, it gives CASSLLTTEAFF.

The rearrangement uses TRBV15 and TRBJ1-1; tentative D call: TRBD1 (6 bases). The V and J ends lost 3 bases and 1 base respectively, with 12 bases between them. Per germline, CDR1 LNHNV and CDR2 YYDKDF (reference sequence). The CDR3 runs 15 residues. The CDR3 region is CATSRGGLRNTEAFF. The CDR3, as DNA: TGTGCCACCAGCAGGGGGGGGCTGCGGAACACTGAAGCTTTCTTT.

CDR3 nucleotides: TGTGCCAGCAGCCCCCAACAGGGGCTAGGGGCCAAAAACATTCAGTACTTC. Amino acid sequence: CASSPQQGLGAKNIQYF. The chain carries TRBV5-4 and TRBJ2-4, with 7 bases that match TRBD1. The CDR3 totals 17 residues. V was clipped by 4 bases and J by 1 base; unmatched bases: 11. In germline, CDR1 is SGHNT, CDR2 YYREEE (reference sequence).

J is TRBJ2-1 and V is TRBV7-9; D unresolved. Between the trimmed V and J ends, which lost 1 base and 7 bases, there was a span of 14 bases. Germline lookup yields CDR1 SEHNR and CDR2 FQNEAQ (reference sequence). This CDR3 region has 15 residues. CDR3 region: CASSLETSGGNEQFF. CDR3 sequence (DNA): TGTGCCAGCAGCTTAGAGACTTCGGGTGGGAATGAGCAGTTCTTC.

DNA for the CDR3: TGTGCCAGCAGCGTAGAGCGCGGAAGCACAGATACGCAGTATTTT. Amino acids: CASSVERGSTDTQYF. The chain couples TRBV9 to TRBJ2-3; D uncertain. From germline, CDR1 is SGDLS and CDR2 YYNGEE. The CDR3 sequence is 15 residues long. Between the trimmed V and J ends, which lost 0 bases and 0 bases, there was a span of 8 bases. Variable domain in full (rest from reference TRBV9 and TRBJ2-3): DSGVTQTPKHLITATGQRVTLRCSPRSGDLSVYWYQQSLDQGLQFLIQYYNGEERAKGNILERFSAQQFPDLHSELNLSSLELGDSALYFCASSVERGSTDTQYFGPGTRLTVL.